Below are 25 T cell receptor beta chains sequenced from a single sample in a study of identical twins. In TCRdb, the 5' RACE reads were re-called with MiXCR into one record per CDR3 protein. This sample has about 470,000 distinct CDR3 sequences; approximately 24% occur once, and the top ten carry roughly 3%. Separately, the same data were catalogued under a study of T cells expressing NK-cell markers.

Sequenced input: CD4+ T cells sorted from blood. These receptors originate from a woman between 18 and 30 years old in good health.

V usage is TRBV18 and J usage is TRBJ2-1, with 7 bases fitting TRBD2. The CDR3 spans 16 residues. The germline V gene encodes CDR1 KGHSH and CDR2 LQKENI. With 0 bases clipped from V and 3 bases from J, the junction kept 5 bases outside the gene matches. CDR3: CASSPPTRGSYNEQFF. The CDR3, as DNA: TGTGCCAGCTCACCACCCACGCGGGGGAGCTACAATGAGCAGTTCTTC.

This clonotype has at least ten counts. The chain recombines TRBV12-3 or TRBV12-4 with TRBJ2-5; 9 positions match TRBD1. V trimming: 5 bases; J trimming: 5 bases; junction bases outside the gene matches: 9. This CDR3 has 15 residues. The CDR3: CASSPRNRGRETQYF. The DNA of the CDR3 is TGTGCCAGCAGTCCAAGAAACAGGGGGCGGGAGACCCAGTACTTC.

This clonotype has only a few counts. The chain uses TRBV20-1 and TRBJ2-3; TRBD1 might be the D (6 bases). Between the trimmed V and J ends, which lost 5 bases and 3 bases, there was a span of 15 bases. In germline, CDR1 is DFQATT, CDR2 SNEGSKA (reference sequence). There are 14 residues in the CDR3. CDR3 nucleotides: TGCAGTGCTCCTACAGGGTTCTATACAGATACGCAGTATTTT. Its protein product is CSAPTGFYTDTQYF.

The chain couples TRBV12-3 or TRBV12-4 to TRBJ1-5, with 11 bases matching TRBD1. The CDR3 runs to 15 residues. With V trimmed by 5 bases and J by 4 bases, 4 bases remained unmatched. The CDR3 sequence is CASSMGQGGNQPQHF. CDR3 bases: TGTGCCAGCAGTATGGGACAGGGGGGGAATCAGCCCCAGCATTTT.

This chain joins TRBV29-1 and TRBJ2-2, with D maybe TRBD2 (7 bases). V lost 7 bases and J lost 3, with 12 bases in between. The CDR3 runs to 13 residues. CDR1 and CDR2 (germline): SQVTM, ANQGSEA. CDR3 protein: CSGTRGYTGELFF. The DNA for the CDR3 is TGCAGCGGGACTAGGGGGTACACCGGGGAGCTGTTTTTT.

This clonotype was counted between two and nine times. The chain has TRBV29-1 and TRBJ2-4; D may be TRBD1 (7 bases). Trimming took off 4 bases at V and 5 bases at J, with 15 bases between the two ends. Germline assignment: CDR1 SQVTM and CDR2 ANQGSEA. This CDR3 is built from 14 residues. The CDR3 protein is CSVAGGSGENIQYF. For the CDR3, the DNA is TGCAGCGTTGCAGGGGGGTCAGGGGAAAACATTCAGTACTTC.

This sequence joins TRBV20-1 and TRBJ2-2; 8 positions match TRBD2. The CDR3 is 13 amino acids. Germline V gene data show CDR1 as DFQATT and CDR2 as SNEGSKA (reference sequence). V dropped 1 base and J dropped 5; count of bases not matched to a gene: 0. The CDR3 is CSARAGGTGELFF. The CDR3 DNA reads TGCAGTGCTAGAGCGGGGGGGACCGGGGAGCTGTTTTTT.

This clonotype showed up just a few times. The chain is built from TRBV27 and TRBJ1-5; perhaps TRBD1 as D (6 bases). From germline, CDR1 is MNHEY and CDR2 SMNVEV (reference sequence). The CDR3 contains 14 residues. V gave up 6 bases and J gave up 1 base, with 10 bases separating them. The CDR3 region has the DNA TGTGCCAGCAGCACCGGGACAAGCAATCAGCCCCAGCATTTT. Its protein is CASSTGTSNQPQHF.

This clonotype was seen a handful of times. The chain couples TRBV20-1 to TRBJ2-7, with 13 bases lining up with TRBD2. Germline CDR1 DFQATT, CDR2 SNEGSKA (reference sequence). Trimming removed 1 base from V and 3 bases from J; junction bases left unmatched: 6. The CDR3 runs to 16 residues. This CDR3 is CSARGTSGSRSYEQYF. CDR3 nucleotide sequence: TGCAGTGCTAGAGGGACTAGCGGGAGTAGGAGCTACGAGCAGTACTTC.

The chain employs TRBV12-3 or TRBV12-4 and TRBJ1-2; D uncertain. Trimming cost V 2 bases and J 3 bases, with 7 bases left between them. The CDR3 contains 13 residues. The CDR3 region is CASSLSPYYGYTF. The CDR3 DNA reads as TGTGCCAGCAGTTTATCACCGTACTATGGCTACACCTTC.

There are many counts of this clonotype. The V gene is TRBV20-1, the J gene TRBJ1-2; TRBD1 aligns across 10 bases. This CDR3 contains 13 residues. CDR1 DFQATT and CDR2 SNEGSKA come from the germline V gene (reference sequence). After removal of 3 bases from V and 10 bases from J, the junction contained 8 bases not matched to a gene. The CDR3 reads CSASLTGGADYTF. In DNA form, the CDR3 reads TGCAGTGCTAGCCTGACAGGGGGCGCGGACTACACCTTC.

CDR3 in DNA: TGTGCCAGCAGTTTGGGACTAGACTCATACGAGCAGTACTTC. The encoded protein is CASSLGLDSYEQYF. V and J are TRBV27 and TRBJ2-7; TRBD2 agrees at 8 bases. The trim removed 3 bases at V and 4 bases at J, leaving 5 bases unmatched. The CDR3 spans 14 residues. Germline V gene data show CDR1 as MNHEY and CDR2 as SMNVEV (reference sequence).

This clonotype appeared many times. The genes are TRBV20-1 and TRBJ2-2, with TRBD1 matching over 7 bases. This CDR3 is 16 amino acids long. Looked up from germline, CDR1 is DFQATT and CDR2 is SNEGSKA (reference sequence). The V segment lost 0 bases and the J segment 1 base; nucleotides outside the gene matches: 5. The DNA of the CDR3 is TGCAGTGCTAGAGATCCTAGGACAGGGAACACCGGGGAGCTGTTTTTT. Translated, it gives CSARDPRTGNTGELFF.

The genes are TRBV25-1 and TRBJ2-3; the D call may be TRBD1 or TRBD2 (6 bases each). Per germline, CDR1 MGHDK and CDR2 SYGVNS. The length of the CDR3 is 14 residues. V lost 3 bases and J lost 7, with 14 bases in between. The CDR3 protein is CASSDRGGGYTQYF. In DNA form, the CDR3 reads TGTGCCAGCAGTGACAGGGGAGGTGGATATACGCAGTATTTT.

J is TRBJ1-6 and V is TRBV7-8, with D possibly matching TRBD1 (5 bases). V was trimmed by 4 bases and J by 2 bases, leaving 9 bases between them. This CDR3 region has 15 residues. Per the germline V gene, CDR1 is SGHVS and CDR2 is FQNEAQ. CDR3 sequence (DNA): TGTGCCAGCAGCTCCAGGGAAACCTATAATTCACCCCTCCACTTT. Its protein is CASSSRETYNSPLHF.

This chain uses TRBV20-1 with TRBJ1-3; 8 positions match TRBD1. Germline V CDR1 and CDR2: DFQATT, SNEGSKA (reference sequence). The CDR3 contains 13 residues. Losses at the gene ends were 3 bases for V and 4 bases for J; bases not matched to a gene: 2. Here the CDR3 reads CSARTGAGNTIYF. The CDR3 DNA reads TGCAGTGCTAGGACAGGGGCCGGAAACACCATATATTTT.

The genes are TRBV18 and TRBJ2-7; TRBD1 matches 7 bases. After removal of 5 bases from V and 2 bases from J, the junction contained 9 bases not matched to a gene. Germline CDR1 reads KGHSH; CDR2 reads LQKENI. The CDR3 extends over 15 amino acids. The CDR3 sequence: CASSEGQLITYEQYF. The CDR3 DNA sequence: TGTGCCAGCTCAGAGGGACAGCTTATTACCTACGAGCAGTACTTC.

In this sample, this clonotype turned up a few times. The chain is built from TRBV5-1 and TRBJ1-2, with 8 bases aligning to TRBD1. The junction had 5 bases not matched to a gene; V was cut back by 9 bases and J by 4 bases. Germline assignment: CDR1 SGHRS and CDR2 YFSETQ. The CDR3 sequence is 12 residues long. Here the CDR3 reads CAMRTGPYGYTF. The CDR3 DNA sequence: TGCGCCATGCGGACAGGGCCCTATGGCTACACCTTC.

This chain connects TRBV4-3 to TRBJ2-7; 7 bases line up with TRBD1. Germline CDR1 and CDR2: LGHNA and YSLEER. The CDR3 has 14 residues. The V and J ends lost 0 bases and 4 bases, in that order; junction bases with no gene match: 3. CDR3 DNA sequence: TGCGCCAGCAGCCAAGATGCACAGGGGTACGAGCAGTACTTC. Translation: CASSQDAQGYEQYF.

This clonotype came up a few times. This chain uses TRBV6-2 or TRBV6-3 with TRBJ2-1; the D is unclear. CDR3 length: 14 residues. Trimming pared 0 bases from V and 6 bases from J, leaving 9 bases between. Germline V gene data show CDR1 as MNHEY and CDR2 as SVGEGT. The chain's CDR3 is CASSYSLGFNEQFF. The CDR3 DNA reads as TGTGCCAGCAGTTACTCGCTCGGTTTCAATGAGCAGTTCTTC.

This clonotype was counted a few times. The chain uses TRBV5-6 and TRBJ2-7; possible D gene TRBD1, 6 bases. V shed 2 bases and J shed 6 bases, with 15 bases lying between them. The CDR3 sequence is 14 residues long. Germline loops: CDR1 SGHDT, CDR2 YYEEEE. The CDR3 reads CASSFQGLVSEQYF. As DNA, the CDR3 is TGTGCCAGCAGCTTTCAGGGGCTTGTCTCCGAGCAGTACTTC.

The rearrangement uses TRBV7-6 and TRBJ2-5; 9 bases are a match to TRBD2. Germline CDR1 is SGHVS and CDR2 is FNYEAQ. J lost 5 bases, V lost 1 base, and 5 bases had no gene match. The CDR3 is made up of 15 amino acids. The CDR3 loop reads CASSLGRGGSETQYF. CDR3 DNA: TGTGCCAGCAGCTTAGGGCGGGGGGGCAGTGAGACCCAGTACTTC.

CDR3 nucleotides: TGTGCCAGCAGAGACAGTGGCTCCTACAATGAGCAGTTCTTC. Its translation is CASRDSGSYNEQFF. This chain links TRBV12-3 or TRBV12-4 with TRBJ2-1; tentatively, D is TRBD1 (5 bases). Trimming pared 6 bases from V and 0 bases from J, leaving 9 bases between. The length of the CDR3 is 14 residues.

The chain combines TRBV20-1 with TRBJ2-5; 8 bases match TRBD2. Germline CDR1 and CDR2: DFQATT and SNEGSKA (reference sequence). This CDR3 comprises 13 residues. V lost 6 bases, J lost 3 bases, and 6 bases stayed unmatched. The CDR3 protein is CSATTGREETQYF. CDR3 nucleotide sequence: TGCAGTGCCACGACCGGGAGGGAAGAGACCCAGTACTTC.

V gene TRBV15 combines with J gene TRBJ2-5, with D perhaps matching TRBD2 (5 bases). The CDR3 sequence is 16 residues long. V dropped 3 bases and J dropped 1 base, with 15 bases sitting between them. Germline V CDR1 and CDR2: LNHNV, YYDKDF (reference sequence). Here the CDR3 DNA reads TGTGCCACCAGCAGGGGAATAGGAGGTCGCCAAGAGACCCAGTACTTC. Translating it yields CATSRGIGGRQETQYF.